This is a list of T cell receptor beta chains from one sample in a study of blood T cell repertoires in COVID-19. This table comes from immunoSEQ multiplex PCR, and its TCRdb copy is limited to in-frame clones, with some not included. The repertoire holds around 500,000 clones, with 75% to 90% as singletons. The sequenced material came from peripheral blood. The source of these receptors is a human donor in a cohort sampled during active COVID-19. Each CDR3 is given without its conserved first and last residue.

j_gene | v_gene | CDR3aa
TRBJ1-6 | TRBV14 | ASSQVGGNSPLH
TRBJ1-5 | TRBV15 | ATSNVPDSYTYSNQPQH
TRBJ1-5 | TRBV28 | ASGLGGVNQPQH
TRBJ2-3 | TRBV15 | ATSRDRETSVPDTQY
TRBJ1-1 | TRBV20-1 | SATLGQAAF
TRBJ2-4 | TRBV21-1 | ASSGTGLSKNIQY
TRBJ1-1 | TRBV7-2 | ASSLEAVGHLMNTEAF
TRBJ1-2 | TRBV18 | ASSPRELYGYT
TRBJ1-1 | TRBV19 | ASTIQGMNTEAF
TRBJ2-7 | TRBV29-1 | SVEGGAYYEQY
TRBJ1-1 | TRBV28 | ASSLFQGSTEAF